A single sample gave rise to the 16 T cell receptor beta chains below, sequenced in a study of T cell repertoires in cytomegalovirus infection. MiXCR was run by TCRdb on the reads, yielding one entry per CDR3 protein. Of about 230,000 distinct CDR3 sequences detected, approximately 22% appear once; the ten largest clones hold 15% to 20%. The sample taken for sequencing was CD8+ T cells from PBMCs. These TCRs come from a human donor in good health (CMV status not recorded). Some clones in this sample may be carry-over from other donors' samples.

This clonotype has more than one count but fewer than ten. The chain couples TRBV27 to TRBJ1-6; TRBD1 is a possible D gene (5 bases). Germline CDR1 MNHEY, CDR2 SMNVEV (reference sequence). CDR3 length equals 13 residues. The V gene lost 3 bases and the J gene lost 10 bases, with 10 bases spanning the gap. CDR3 amino acids: CASSFGAQSPLHF. CDR3 nucleotides: TGTGCCAGCAGTTTTGGGGCTCAGTCACCCCTCCACTTT.

This clonotype was seen at least ten times. The chain is built from TRBV7-2 and TRBJ1-1; a possible D gene is TRBD1 (5 bases). V was clipped by 7 bases and J by 5 bases, with 23 bases between them. The CDR3 totals 16 residues. Germline CDR1 SGHTA, CDR2 FQGNSA. DNA of the CDR3: TGTGCCAGCAACCTCGACCAGACAGCTTCAGGGACTGAAGCTTTCTTT. Translating gives CASNLDQTASGTEAFF.

This clonotype appeared a few times. This chain links TRBV6-4 with TRBJ2-2, with 7 bases fitting TRBD1. CDR1 and CDR2 from the germline V gene are MRHNA and SNTAGT. There are 15 residues in the CDR3. The junction had 7 bases not matched to a gene; V was cut back by 3 bases and J by 6 bases. The CDR3 reads CASSEKGAEAGELFF. The CDR3 bases are TGTGCCAGCAGTGAGAAGGGGGCGGAGGCCGGGGAGCTGTTTTTT.

The V call is TRBV29-1, the J call TRBJ2-1, with 7 bases identical to TRBD1. Germline V gives CDR1 SQVTM, CDR2 ANQGSEA. Germline trimming cut 6 bases from V and 4 bases from J; bases unmatched to any gene: 6. The length of the CDR3 is 13 residues. CDR3 in amino acids: CSVTGQNYNEQFF. The DNA for the CDR3 is TGCAGCGTCACGGGACAGAATTACAATGAGCAGTTCTTC.

This clonotype was counted between two and nine times. The chain recombines TRBV7-2 with TRBJ1-3; no firm D call. Between the trimmed V and J ends, which lost 7 bases and 0 bases, there was a span of 4 bases. From germline, CDR1 is SGHTA and CDR2 FQGNSA. This CDR3 comprises 12 residues. This CDR3 reads CASTLSGNTIYF. CDR3 bases: TGTGCCAGCACCCTCTCTGGAAACACCATATATTTT.

The sample holds many counts of this clonotype. This sequence joins TRBV7-9 and TRBJ2-7; 8 bases fit TRBD1. The J segment lost 0 bases and the V segment lost 5 bases, leaving 6 bases of the junction unmatched. Germline CDR1 SEHNR, CDR2 FQNEAQ (reference sequence). The CDR3 totals 15 residues. The CDR3 DNA is TGTGCCAGCAGCCCGGGACAGGATAACTCCTACGAGCAGTACTTC. This gives the protein CASSPGQDNSYEQYF.

This clonotype came up once. DNA of the CDR3: TGCAGTGCCAAAGGTCTATCCCAAGAGACCCAGTACTTC. Its translation is CSAKGLSQETQYF. This chain uses TRBV20-1 with TRBJ2-5; no reliable D call. The CDR3 runs to 13 residues. The V end lost 6 bases, the J end lost 1 base, and 12 bases lay between the germline ends. Per the germline V gene, CDR1 is DFQATT and CDR2 is SNEGSKA (reference sequence).

V usage is TRBV27 and J usage is TRBJ1-2; D not certain. V gave up 5 bases and J gave up 6 bases, with 13 bases separating them. In germline, CDR1 is MNHEY, CDR2 SMNVEV (reference sequence). There are 13 residues in the CDR3. The CDR3 sequence: CASSRGPKDGYTF. CDR3 DNA: TGTGCCAGCAGTCGCGGACCCAAGGATGGCTACACCTTC.

This clonotype showed up just a few times. This sequence joins TRBV7-9 and TRBJ2-7; 9 positions agree with TRBD2. The length of the CDR3 is 15 residues. Germline V gene sequence: CDR1 SEHNR, CDR2 FQNEAQ (reference sequence). Unmatched junction bases numbered 9, after V lost 5 bases and J lost 4 bases. Here the CDR3 DNA reads TGTGCCAGCAGCCCCCGGGGTAGCGGGGGATACGAGCAGTACTTC. Its translation: CASSPRGSGGYEQYF.

The chain carries TRBV2 and TRBJ2-2; D is uncertain. CDR1 is SNHLY, CDR2 FYNNEI, per germline. The CDR3 sequence is 14 residues long. Trimming removed 1 base from V and 6 bases from J, with 9 bases in between. CDR3 coding DNA: TGTGCCAGCAGTGAAGAGTACAGCTCCGGGGAGCTGTTTTTT. As protein: CASSEEYSSGELFF.

CDR3 nucleotide sequence: TGTGCCAGCAGTTCGGTCGGACCGGTAATGAACACTGAAGCTTTCTTT. Translating it yields CASSSVGPVMNTEAFF. The chain links TRBV6-6 to TRBJ1-1; the D is unclear. This CDR3 contains 16 residues. The germline CDR1 and CDR2 sequences are MNHNY and SVGAGI (reference sequence). Deletions cut 4 bases from V and 0 bases from J, with 15 bases between.

This clonotype was picked up many times. The gene calls are TRBV9 and TRBJ1-1, with D tentatively TRBD1 (5 bases). The CDR3 extends over 18 amino acids. Germline-derived CDR1 and CDR2 are SGDLS and YYNGEE. Trimming pared 1 base from V and 1 base from J, leaving 20 bases between. The DNA of the CDR3 is TGTGCCAGCAGCGTATCAACACAGTCAGGGTCAGGGAACACTGAAGCTTTCTTT. Amino acids: CASSVSTQSGSGNTEAFF.

This clonotype occurred many times. CDR3 region: CASSSRQRRGYGYTF. The CDR3 DNA sequence: TGTGCCAGCAGCTCACGACAGCGACGAGGCTATGGCTACACCTTC. The chain couples TRBV7-8 to TRBJ1-2, with D tentatively TRBD1 (5 bases). This CDR3 has 15 amino acids. Germline CDR1 reads SGHVS; CDR2 reads FQNEAQ. V lost 4 bases to trimming and J lost 4 bases, with 16 bases between them.

This chain joins TRBV25-1 and TRBJ1-6; 10 bases line up with TRBD1. The V and J ends lost 1 base and 8 bases, in that order; junction bases with no gene match: 2. Germline-derived CDR1 and CDR2 are MGHDK and SYGVNS. This CDR3 has 15 amino acids. CDR3 protein: CASSELGTGDSPLHF. DNA for the CDR3: TGTGCCAGCAGTGAATTGGGGACAGGGGATTCACCCCTCCACTTT.

This clonotype was found many times. The chain couples TRBV28 to TRBJ1-6; 7 bases are a match to TRBD1. V gave up 4 bases and J gave up 7 bases; unmatched junction bases: 7. The CDR3 is made up of 15 amino acids. Germline CDR1 MDHEN, CDR2 SYDVKM. This chain's CDR3 is CASSWTRGNNSPLHF. Written as DNA, the CDR3 is TGTGCCAGCAGTTGGACCAGGGGGAACAATTCACCCCTCCACTTT.

The chain is built from TRBV27 and TRBJ2-2; unclear D gene. Germline CDR1 reads MNHEY; CDR2 reads SMNVEV (reference sequence). The CDR3 runs 12 residues. V was clipped by 8 bases and J by 7 bases, with 11 bases between them. CDR3 nucleotides: TGTGCCAGCCTGAGGAATAACGGGGAGCTGTTTTTT. Translation: CASLRNNGELFF.